The entry below gives a single T cell receptor (beta chain) sequence along with its context. The entry originates in a study of blood T cells in healthy people across ages. With a J-beta primer mix and a sample-barcoded 5' primer, a second PCR ran about 7 to 11 cycles. One entry per CDR3 protein results from TCRdb running MiXCR on the 5' RACE reads. The sample has about a million distinct CDR3 sequences, just over 50% seen once. The germline CDR1 and CDR2 sequences are MDHEN and SYDVKM. The CDR3 contains 15 residues. The trim removed 6 bases at V and 5 bases at J, leaving 8 bases unmatched. This TCR derives from a woman aged 60-70 years in good health. Sequencing input: blood. The chain couples TRBV28 to TRBJ2-4; 9 bases agree with TRBD1. CDR3 sequence (DNA): TGTGCCAGCAGCCCTGGAGGGACAGGGCAAAACATTCAGTACTTC. This gives the protein CASSPGGTGQNIQYF.